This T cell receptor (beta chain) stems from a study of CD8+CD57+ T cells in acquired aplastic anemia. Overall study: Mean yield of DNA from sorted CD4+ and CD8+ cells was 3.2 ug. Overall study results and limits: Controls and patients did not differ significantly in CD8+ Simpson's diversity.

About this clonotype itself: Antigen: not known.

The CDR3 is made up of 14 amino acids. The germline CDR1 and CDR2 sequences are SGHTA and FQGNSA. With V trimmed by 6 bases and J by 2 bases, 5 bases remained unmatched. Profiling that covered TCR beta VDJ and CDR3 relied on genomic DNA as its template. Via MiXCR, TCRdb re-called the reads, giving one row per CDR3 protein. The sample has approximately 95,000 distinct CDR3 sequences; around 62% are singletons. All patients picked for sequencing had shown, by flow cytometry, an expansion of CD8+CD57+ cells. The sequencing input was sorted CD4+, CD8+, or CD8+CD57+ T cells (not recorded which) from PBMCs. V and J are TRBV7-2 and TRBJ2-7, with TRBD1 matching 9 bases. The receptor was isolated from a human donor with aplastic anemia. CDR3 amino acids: CASRVDRGPYEQYF. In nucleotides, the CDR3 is TGTGCCAGCAGGGTGGACAGGGGTCCCTACGAGCAGTACTTC.